This T cell receptor (beta chain) emerged from a study of Ad26.COV2.S vaccination and SARS-CoV-2 variants. Study context: The authors gave Ad26.COV2.S intramuscularly, either once or twice 56 days apart. Whole-study findings and limits: Comparability of non-spike TCR breadth was observed across vaccine and placebo recipients. Ad26.COV2.S recipients had broader spike-specific TCRs (P = 0.0014).

In regard to this clone: Its antigen remains unidentified.

Clones were read by immunoSEQ multiplex PCR, and TCRdb kept only the in-frame ones, dropping some. The sample includes 500,000 or so clones, 87% of them seen just once. With 6 bases removed from V and 4 bases from J, the gap between germline ends came to 16 bases. Germline lookup yields CDR1 KGHSH and CDR2 LQKENI. This CDR3 comprises 15 residues. Noted treatment: 15 to 20 received Ad26.COV2.S at low or high dose, single or two shots; roughly five received placebo; per-sample allocation not given. It was on day 63 after the first vaccine or placebo injection that samples were taken. This receptor was identified in a person between 18 and 65 years old who received the Ad26.COV2.S COVID-19 vaccine or a placebo. The chain carries TRBV18 and TRBJ2-1; possible D gene TRBD1, 6 bases. Sequenced here: peripheral blood, sampled in a trial of Ad26.COV2.S vaccine versus placebo. This chain's CDR3 is CASSDAQGNYNEQFF. The CDR3 DNA is TGTGCCAGCTCCGACGCCCAGGGGAATTACAATGAGCAGTTCTTC.